This TCR beta chain stems from a study of T cell clonality in common variable immunodeficiency. Germline V lookup: CDR1 MNHNS, CDR2 SASEGT. This CDR3 has 16 residues. With regard to this clone: What it recognizes is unknown. From the germline J gene comes the end of the CDR3, since the read stops 3 residues before it.

TCRdb's copy holds only in-frame clones and misses some; the assay was immunoSEQ multiplex PCR. In total the sample includes around 47,000 clones, none of them seen once. Patients and controls were mostly of Caucasian heritage. Whole-study findings and limits: The cause of increased CVID clonality remains unclear without subpopulation sequencing. Common variable immunodeficiency TCR beta sequences reportedly had fewer deletions and N-nucleotide insertions.

The V and J genes are TRBV6-1 and TRBJ2-2; 9 bases match TRBD1. The TCR comes from a person between 18 and 75 years old in good health. Input material: peripheral blood mononuclear cells. CDR3 sequence reads: CASSEAGDRDNSPLFF. The part of the CDR3 DNA that was read is TGTGCCAGCAGTGAAGCCGGGGACAGGGATAATTCACCG.